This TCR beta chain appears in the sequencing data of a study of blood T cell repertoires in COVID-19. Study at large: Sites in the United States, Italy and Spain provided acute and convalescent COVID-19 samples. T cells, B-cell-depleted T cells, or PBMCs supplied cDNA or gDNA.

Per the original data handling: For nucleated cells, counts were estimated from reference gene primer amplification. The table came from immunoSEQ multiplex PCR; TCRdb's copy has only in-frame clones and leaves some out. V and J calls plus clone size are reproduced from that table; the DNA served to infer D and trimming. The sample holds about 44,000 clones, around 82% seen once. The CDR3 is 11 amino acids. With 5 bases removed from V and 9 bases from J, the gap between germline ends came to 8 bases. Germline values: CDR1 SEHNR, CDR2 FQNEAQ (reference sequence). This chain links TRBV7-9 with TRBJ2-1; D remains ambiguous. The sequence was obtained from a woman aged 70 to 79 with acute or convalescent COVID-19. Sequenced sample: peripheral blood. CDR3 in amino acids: CASSELFEQFF. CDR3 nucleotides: TGTGCCAGCAGCGAGCTATTTGAGCAGTTCTTC.